A selection of T cell receptor beta chains follows, all from one sample in a study of blood T cell repertoires in COVID-19. Profiled with immunoSEQ multiplex PCR; TCRdb holds only in-frame clones, not every one. Of about 96,000 clones listed, roughly 89% are singletons. Source material: peripheral blood. These receptor sequences come from a human donor with COVID-19, enrolled during active disease. The donor label of this sample is uncertain. Both conserved end residues are part of each CDR3. D genes are given only for firm matches. Expanded clones are given a class, and other clones once, few, many or no size at all.

d_gene	j_gene	v_gene	abundance	CDR3aa	CDR3nt
TRBD2	TRBJ2-7	TRBV28	-	CASRGGSSYEQYF	TGTGCCAGCAGAGGCGGGAGCTCCTACGAGCAGTACTTC
TRBD1	TRBJ2-7	TRBV2	-	CASRAGTAIYEQYF	TGTGCCAGCAGAGCCGGGACAGCTATCTATGAGCAGTACTTC
TRBD1	TRBJ2-7	TRBV9	-	CASSVGGTGTYEQYF	TGTGCCAGCAGCGTAGGTGGGACAGGGACCTACGAGCAGTACTTC
TRBD1	TRBJ2-7	TRBV5-4	-	CASSLGQGVGEQYF	TGTGCCAGCAGCTTGGGGCAGGGGGTGGGGGAGCAGTACTTC
-	TRBJ1-4	TRBV19	-	CASTLRGTARGEKLFF	TGTGCCAGTACACTGCGGGGCACCGCGAGAGGTGAAAAACTGTTTTTT
-	TRBJ1-1	TRBV9	-	CASSPGGGRMNTEAFF	TGTGCCAGCAGCCCAGGAGGAGGCAGGATGAACACTGAAGCTTTCTTT
TRBD1	TRBJ2-6	TRBV4-1	once	CASSHRTGEGANVLTF	TGCGCCAGCAGCCATCGCACAGGGGAAGGGGCCAACGTCCTGACTTTC
-	TRBJ1-1	TRBV5-4	-	CASSLMRGLEEPEAFF	TGTGCCAGCAGCTTGATGCGGGGCCTCGAAGAACCTGAAGCTTTCTTT
-	TRBJ1-5	TRBV6-5	-	CASSGRGGGNQPQHF	TGTGCCAGCAGCGGACGGGGAGGAGGCAATCAGCCCCAGCATTTT
-	TRBJ1-4	TRBV18	-	CASSPREGIGEKLFF	TGTGCCAGCTCACCACGGGAGGGAATAGGTGAAAAACTGTTTTTT
-	TRBJ1-1	TRBV5-1	-	CASSRTGNTEAFF	TGCGCCAGCAGCCGAACAGGGAATACTGAAGCTTTCTTT
-	TRBJ1-2	TRBV5-1	-	CASSTGQPGGYGYTF	TGCGCCAGCAGTACAGGACAACCGGGAGGCTATGGCTACACCTTC
TRBD2	TRBJ2-7	TRBV10-2	few	CASTNVGTSGGARYF	TGCGCCAGCACTAACGTAGGGACTAGCGGGGGGGCTCGGTACTTC
TRBD1	TRBJ2-2	TRBV7-2	-	CASSLWTGSTGELFF	TGTGCCAGCAGCTTATGGACAGGGAGCACCGGGGAGCTGTTTTTT
-	TRBJ2-3	TRBV27	few	CASSRDSASGTDTQYF	TGTGCCAGCAGCCGGGACTCGGCTTCCGGCACAGATACGCAGTATTTT
TRBD2	TRBJ2-5	TRBV25-1	-	CASSGETSGTGETQYF	TGTGCCAGCAGTGGTGAGACTAGCGGGACGGGAGAGACCCAGTACTTC
-	TRBJ2-3	TRBV10-3	-	CAISDRSGPKPNTQYF	TGTGCCATCAGTGATCGTTCAGGGCCCAAACCGAATACGCAGTATTTT